These 4 T cell receptor beta chains share one sample of origin, sequenced in a study of blood T cell repertoires in COVID-19. Clones were sequenced by immunoSEQ multiplex PCR, and TCRdb holds only the in-frame ones, with some missing. The table lists 15,000 to 25,000 clones, more than 80% of them singletons. The specimen sequenced was peripheral blood. Receptors were obtained from a woman between 45 and 60 years old with active COVID-19.

V and J are TRBV7-2 and TRBJ1-2; D might be TRBD1 (5 bases). Trimming left V 4 bases short and J 8 bases short, with 11 bases between. The CDR3 sequence is 12 residues long. In germline, CDR1 is SGHTA, CDR2 FQGNSA. CDR3 bases: TGTGCCAGCAGCTCTACAGGTCACGGCTACACCTTC. Translating it yields CASSSTGHGYTF.

V usage is TRBV9 and J usage is TRBJ2-2; possibly TRBD1 for D (5 bases). CDR3 length: 14 amino acids. The V end lost 0 bases, the J end lost 7 bases, and 10 bases lay between the germline ends. The germline V gene encodes CDR1 SGDLS and CDR2 YYNGEE. In DNA form, the CDR3 reads TGTGCCAGCAGCGTAGAAGGGGATGGCGGGGAGCTGTTTTTT. Its protein product is CASSVEGDGGELFF.

V is TRBV28 and J is TRBJ2-1; 8 bases match TRBD1. Looked up from germline, CDR1 is MDHEN and CDR2 is SYDVKM. V was pared by 4 bases and J by 3 bases, with 5 bases of the junction left unmatched. The length of the CDR3 is 15 residues. As DNA, the CDR3 is TGTGCCAGCAGTTCAGGACAGGGTTTCTACAATGAGCAGTTCTTC. It codes for CASSSGQGFYNEQFF.

The chain uses TRBV5-1 and TRBJ2-1, with 10 bases matching TRBD2. Germline V CDR1 and CDR2: SGHRS, YFSETQ. CDR3 length: 16 residues. Trimming cost V 4 bases and J 10 bases; bases outside gene matches: 14. Here the CDR3 reads CASSPLRGAGGREQFF. Here the CDR3 DNA reads TGCGCCAGCAGCCCCCTTCGTGGAGCGGGAGGGCGGGAGCAGTTCTTC.